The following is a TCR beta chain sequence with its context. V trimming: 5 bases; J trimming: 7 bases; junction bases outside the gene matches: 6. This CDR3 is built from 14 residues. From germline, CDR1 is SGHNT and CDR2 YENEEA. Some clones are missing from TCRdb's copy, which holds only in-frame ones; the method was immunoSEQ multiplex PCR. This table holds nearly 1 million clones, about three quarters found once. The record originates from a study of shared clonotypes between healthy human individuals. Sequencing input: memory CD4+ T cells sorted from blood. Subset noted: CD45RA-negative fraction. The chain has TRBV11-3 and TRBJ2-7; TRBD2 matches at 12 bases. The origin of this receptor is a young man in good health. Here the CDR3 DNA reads TGTGCCAGCAGCAGAGGACTAGCGGGAAGTGAGCAGTACTTC. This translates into CASSRGLAGSEQYF.